The subject of this entry is one T cell receptor beta chain. Its antigen remains unidentified. Unique molecular identifiers were incorporated when the TCRbeta library was constructed. TCRdb re-called the PCR reads through MiXCR, storing one row per CDR3 protein. The table records over 90,000 distinct CDR3 sequences, 4.5% to 7.5% of them present only once. CDR3 size: 12 residues. The V gene lost 6 bases and the J gene lost 7 bases, with 15 bases spanning the gap. Germline values: CDR1 DFQATT, CDR2 SNEGSKA (reference sequence). The data belong to a study of T-cell reconstitution after alpha-beta-depleted transplantation in children. Study findings and constraints: When one year had passed after transplant, most T-cell counts and diversity came from newly produced T cells. It was reported that alpha-beta T cells came from several hundred expanded graft clones (about two months after transplant). Where some patients showed high TCRbeta diversity at day 60, it came from recipient T cells and thymic progenitors that had survived.

This sequence originates from a female patient younger than 10 who had a stem cell transplant for Fanconi anemia, so the T cells may come from the graft donor. V is TRBV20-1 and J is TRBJ1-2; no firm D call. This material consisted of PBMCs, mostly from graft donor cells, taken 60 days after TCRalphabeta/CD19-depleted stem cell transplant. The CDR3 loop is CSATMGPGGYTF. In DNA, the CDR3 is TGCAGTGCCACAATGGGTCCTGGTGGCTACACCTTC.